This passage covers 29 T cell receptor beta chains from one sample sequenced in a study of cytomegalovirus exposure and HLA in healthy donors. Researchers ran the PCR with 60 Vbeta and 13 Jbeta primers. Generated by immunoSEQ multiplex PCR, the TCRdb table keeps only in-frame clones and is missing some. This sample has around 150,000 clones, with around 77% found just once. The sequencing input was PBMCs. These TCRs come from a man aged 25 to 40 in good health and CMV-seronegative.

The rearrangement uses TRBV6-1 and TRBJ2-5, with D perhaps TRBD1 (7 bases). The CDR3 consists of 15 residues. V gave up 5 bases and J gave up 1 base, with 14 bases separating them. CDR1 and CDR2 from the germline V gene are MNHNS and SASEGT. The CDR3 bases are TGTGCCAGCAGTAAGCGACAGGGACTCCAAGAGACCCAGTACTTC. This sequence encodes CASSKRQGLQETQYF.

The rearrangement uses TRBV28 and TRBJ1-1, with no clear D. The V gene's germline CDR1 is MDHEN and CDR2 SYDVKM. Trimming removed 4 bases at V and 10 bases at J, with 13 bases between. This CDR3 has 12 amino acids. CDR3 amino acids: CASSSVAFGAFF. The CDR3 DNA sequence: TGTGCCAGCAGTTCGGTTGCTTTTGGAGCTTTCTTT.

CDR3 sequence reads: CAGGQGRGTNEKLFF. Written as DNA, the CDR3 is TGTGCCGGCGGACAGGGAAGGGGAACTAATGAAAAACTGTTTTTT. The V call is TRBV2, the J call TRBJ1-4; 8 nucleotides line up with TRBD1. Germline V gene sequence: CDR1 SNHLY, CDR2 FYNNEI. V lost 11 bases to trimming and J lost 1 base; unmatched junction nucleotides: 9. The CDR3 length is 15 residues. The entire variable domain, with the rest obtained from reference TRBV2 and TRBJ1-4, is as follows: EPEVTQTPSHQVTQMGQEVILRCVPISNHLYFYWYRQILGQKVEFLVSFYNNEISEKSEIFDDQFSVERPDGSNFTLKIRSTKLEDSAMYFCAGGQGRGTNEKLFFGSGTQLSVL.

The chain has TRBV29-1 and TRBJ1-2, with 11 nucleotides matching TRBD1. Trimming took 7 bases from V and 7 from J; bases not matched to a gene: 11. Germline V CDR1 and CDR2: SQVTM, ANQGSEA. The CDR3 length is 14 residues. The CDR3 protein is CSGQTDRGQFGYTF. The CDR3 DNA reads as TGCAGCGGACAAACGGACAGGGGGCAATTTGGCTACACCTTC. Combining the CDR3 with reference TRBV29-1 and TRBJ1-2 gives the whole variable domain SAVISQKPSRDICQRGTSLTIQCQVDSQVTMMFWYRQQPGQSLTLIATANQGSEATYESGFVIDKFPISRPNLTFSTLTVSNMSPEDSSIYLCSGQTDRGQFGYTFGSGTRLTVV.

The chain links TRBV5-1 to TRBJ2-7; 12 nucleotides align to TRBD2. Germline V gene data show CDR1 as SGHRS and CDR2 as YFSETQ. The junction had 2 bases not matched to a gene; V was cut back by 3 bases and J by 4 bases. This CDR3 region has 14 residues. This chain's CDR3 is CASSSGTSGYEQYF. CDR3 nucleotides: TGCGCCAGCAGCTCCGGGACTAGCGGGTACGAGCAGTACTTC.

The rearrangement uses TRBV19 and TRBJ2-7, with 7 bases lining up with TRBD2. This CDR3 comprises 15 residues. V was pared by 1 base and J by 3 bases, with 6 bases of the junction left unmatched. Looked up from germline, CDR1 is LNHDA and CDR2 is SQIVND (reference sequence). The CDR3 protein is CASSIGLAAFYEQYF. DNA of the CDR3: TGTGCCAGTAGTATAGGTCTAGCGGCATTCTACGAGCAGTACTTC.

The chain joins TRBV2 to TRBJ2-7; D unresolved. This CDR3 has 13 residues. Germline assignment: CDR1 SNHLY and CDR2 FYNNEI. V dropped 5 bases and J dropped 3 bases, with 11 bases sitting between them. CDR3 protein: CASSQLENYEQYF. The CDR3 bases are TGTGCCAGCAGTCAACTTGAAAACTACGAGCAGTACTTC.

The chain is built from TRBV5-5 and TRBJ2-1; 14 positions agree with TRBD2. V lost 3 bases, J lost 6 bases, and 2 bases stayed unmatched. In germline, CDR1 is SGHKS, CDR2 YYEKEE (reference sequence). The CDR3 runs to 15 residues. For the CDR3, the DNA is TGTGCCAGCAGCTCGGGACTAGCGGGAGTCAATGAGCAGTTCTTC. It is translated as CASSSGLAGVNEQFF.

This chain links TRBV6-5 with TRBJ1-5, with D possibly being TRBD1 (5 bases). From germline, CDR1 is MNHEY and CDR2 SVGAGI. Trimming removed 7 bases from V and 3 bases from J, with 16 bases in between. The CDR3 totals 15 residues. The CDR3 loop is CASKAGNLVNQPQHF. The CDR3 bases are TGTGCCAGCAAAGCAGGGAATCTCGTCAATCAGCCCCAGCATTTT.

Remarks on this clone: An end of the junction does not agree with germline; a read error may underlie this. The chain is built from TRBV7-9 and TRBJ1-4, with D perhaps TRBD1 (6 bases). The CDR3 consists of 19 residues. CDR1 is SEHNR and CDR2 is FQNEAQ in the germline V gene (reference sequence). CDR3 bases: TGTTCCAGCAGCCCCAGCCTAATTCTCAGGGGTGGCACTAGAGAAAAACTGTTTTTT. It is translated as CSSSPSLILRGGTREKLFF.

The chain combines TRBV29-1 with TRBJ2-3; TRBD2 matches at 16 bases. The CDR3 extends over 18 amino acids. Germline V gives CDR1 SQVTM, CDR2 ANQGSEA. Losses at the gene ends were 4 bases for V and 5 bases for J; bases not matched to a gene: 12. CDR3 region: CSVGRGLAGGPSRDTQYF. The CDR3 coding sequence is TGCAGCGTTGGGAGGGGACTAGCGGGAGGGCCTTCAAGAGATACGCAGTATTTT.

V and J are TRBV27 and TRBJ2-7; possibly TRBD1 for D (6 bases). This CDR3 region has 16 residues. Trimming removed 5 bases from V and 2 bases from J, with 19 bases in between. Germline V lookup: CDR1 MNHEY, CDR2 SMNVEV (reference sequence). DNA for the CDR3: TGTGCCAGCAGTGGGTCCCTCCAGGGGAAACCCTACGAGCAGTACTTC. Its protein product is CASSGSLQGKPYEQYF.

The CDR3 protein is CASSLRGGTSGSSGGNEQFF. The CDR3, as DNA: TGTGCCAGCAGCCTCAGGGGAGGGACTAGCGGGAGTTCGGGAGGGAATGAGCAGTTCTTC. The chain combines TRBV4-2 with TRBJ2-1; the match to TRBD2 covers 14 bases. Trimming took 4 bases from V and 7 from J; bases not matched to a gene: 18. The CDR3 extends over 20 amino acids. The germline V gene encodes CDR1 LGHNA and CDR2 YNFKEQ.

The CDR3 reads CAWNWGEIANEQFF. CDR3 coding DNA: TGTGCCTGGAATTGGGGAGAAATTGCCAATGAGCAGTTCTTC. The chain has TRBV30 and TRBJ2-1; D possibly corresponds to TRBD2 (5 bases). Germline V gene lookup returns CDR1 GTSNPN and CDR2 SVGIG (reference sequence). Trimming removed 4 bases from V and 6 bases from J, with 16 bases in between. This CDR3 region has 14 residues. Drawing the rest from reference TRBV30 and TRBJ2-1, the complete variable domain is SQTIHQWPATLVQPVGSPLSLECTVEGTSNPNLYWYRQAAGRGLQLLFYSVGIGQISSEVPQNLSASRPQDRQFILSSKKLLLSDSGFYLCAWNWGEIANEQFFGPGTRLTVL.

The chain couples TRBV6-5 to TRBJ1-1, with TRBD1 identical over 9 bases. With 0 bases clipped from V and 2 bases from J, the junction kept 4 bases outside the gene matches. CDR3 length: 16 amino acids. Germline V gene lookup returns CDR1 MNHEY and CDR2 SVGAGI. The CDR3 nucleotides are TGTGCCAGCAGTTACTCGTGGACAGGGGCCAACACTGAAGCTTTCTTT. This codes for CASSYSWTGANTEAFF.

The chain has TRBV7-9 and TRBJ2-7; 9 bases map to TRBD2. Trimming cost V 0 bases and J 5 bases; bases outside gene matches: 8. From germline, CDR1 is SEHNR and CDR2 FQNEAQ (reference sequence). The CDR3 runs to 16 residues. The CDR3 region is CASSLATGLARHEQYF. Here the CDR3 DNA reads TGTGCCAGCAGCTTAGCGACGGGACTAGCTCGACACGAGCAGTACTTC.

This sequence joins TRBV13 and TRBJ2-1; 8 bases match TRBD2. The CDR3 sequence is 16 residues long. The V gene's germline CDR1 is PRHDT and CDR2 FYEKMQ (reference sequence). V shed 2 bases, J shed 7 bases, and the junction held 10 bases outside the gene matches. The CDR3 here is CASSLRETSAGNEQFF. CDR3 DNA: TGTGCCAGCAGCTTACGCGAGACTAGCGCTGGAAATGAGCAGTTCTTC.

The chain joins TRBV10-3 to TRBJ2-7; 10 bases line up with TRBD1. The CDR3 sequence is 15 residues long. Germline V gene data show CDR1 as ENHRY and CDR2 as SYGVKD. The V gene end was trimmed by 3 bases and the J gene end by 9 bases; junction bases not matched to a gene: 11. DNA for the CDR3: TGTGCCATCAGTGACCATGACAGGGGGCGCGAAGGGCAGTACTTC. It is translated as CAISDHDRGREGQYF.

The chain joins TRBV29-1 to TRBJ2-5, with TRBD1 identical over 7 bases. The end of the DNA is better explained by TRBJ2-7, so the J call may be wrong. This CDR3 contains 13 residues. The germline V gene has CDR1 SQVTM and CDR2 ANQGSEA. The CDR3 reads CSGAQGLWDEQYF. As DNA, the CDR3 is TGCAGCGGGGCACAGGGGTTGTGGGACGAGCAGTACTTC.

The CDR3 here is CASSPDRVDTEAFF. The CDR3 DNA sequence: TGCGCCAGCAGCCCCGACAGGGTTGACACTGAAGCTTTCTTT. V and J are TRBV5-1 and TRBJ1-1; 7 positions agree with TRBD1. Germline CDR1 and CDR2: SGHRS and YFSETQ. V lost 4 bases to trimming and J lost 3 bases; unmatched junction nucleotides: 6. The CDR3 consists of 14 residues.

The rearrangement links TRBV7-8 to TRBJ2-1, with TRBD2 as a possible D gene (7 bases). The V gene's germline CDR1 is SGHVS and CDR2 FQNEAQ. The V end lost 6 bases, the J end lost 3 bases, and 12 bases lay between the germline ends. The CDR3 is 14 residues long. CDR3: CASRSGGIYNEQFF. The CDR3 coding sequence is TGTGCCAGCAGGTCGGGGGGCATCTACAATGAGCAGTTCTTC.

Only a few counts were recorded for this clone. The CDR3 sequence is CASSGSGRADTQYF. CDR3 sequence (DNA): TGTGCCAGCAGCGGGAGCGGGAGGGCGGATACGCAGTATTTT. The rearrangement links TRBV7-9 to TRBJ2-3, with 10 bases fitting TRBD2. Germline V gene data show CDR1 as SEHNR and CDR2 as FQNEAQ (reference sequence). V was clipped by 5 bases and J by 6 bases; unmatched bases: 5. There are 14 residues in the CDR3.

The V gene is TRBV19, the J gene TRBJ1-5, with 11 bases aligning to TRBD1. The germline V gene has CDR1 LNHDA and CDR2 SQIVND (reference sequence). The CDR3 contains 16 residues. V lost 1 base to trimming and J lost 4 bases; unmatched junction nucleotides: 3. Here the CDR3 DNA reads TGTGCCAGTAGTATAGGGGGGACAGGGGGGAATCAGCCCCAGCATTTT. This translates into CASSIGGTGGNQPQHF.

The V and J genes are TRBV6-6 and TRBJ1-5; TRBD1 is a possible D gene (5 bases). V was trimmed by 8 bases and J by 1 base, leaving 12 bases between them. This CDR3 region has 14 residues. From germline, CDR1 is MNHNY and CDR2 SVGAGI (reference sequence). CDR3 residues: CASGAPGSNQPQHF. CDR3 in DNA: TGTGCCAGCGGGGCGCCTGGGAGCAATCAGCCCCAGCATTTT.

The chain is built from TRBV2 and TRBJ2-1; D may be TRBD2 (6 bases). CDR1 is SNHLY, CDR2 FYNNEI, per germline. Trimming took 4 bases from V and 2 from J, leaving 12 bases between them. This CDR3 has 15 amino acids. This CDR3 is CASSATSRTYNEQFF. DNA for the CDR3: TGTGCCAGCAGTGCAACTAGCAGAACCTACAATGAGCAGTTCTTC.

The chain recombines TRBV9 with TRBJ2-1; TRBD2 matches 13 bases. The J segment lost 8 bases and the V segment lost 6 bases, leaving 11 bases of the junction unmatched. Germline CDR1 is SGDLS and CDR2 is YYNGEE. This CDR3 is 16 amino acids long. CDR3 nucleotides: TGTGCCAGCACCGAGGGAGGGACTAGCGGGATAGATGAGCAGTTCTTC. Amino acid sequence: CASTEGGTSGIDEQFF.

The chain employs TRBV21-1 and TRBJ1-4. TRBV21-1 is termed a pseudogene. The length of the CDR3 is 17 residues. The CDR3 nucleotides read TGTGCCAGCAGCAAAGCCCCTAGGAGGGAGGCTAATGAAAAACTGTTTTTT. It translates to CASSKAPRREANEKLFF.

This clone was counted only a few times. J is TRBJ2-2 and V is TRBV11-2, with 7 bases matching TRBD2. The CDR3 extends over 16 amino acids. In germline, CDR1 is SGHAT, CDR2 FQNNGV. Trimming took 2 bases from V and 2 from J; bases not matched to a gene: 5. In nucleotides, the CDR3 is TGTGCCAGCAGCTTACAAGCGGGACCAAACACCGGGGAGCTGTTTTTT. Translation: CASSLQAGPNTGELFF.

This clone was picked up a small number of times. V and J are TRBV2 and TRBJ2-1; maybe TRBD1 (6 bases). Trimming pared 7 bases from V and 8 bases from J, leaving 18 bases between. The germline V gene encodes CDR1 SNHLY and CDR2 FYNNEI. The CDR3 consists of 14 residues. The CDR3 bases are TGTGCCAGCAACCCCCCGAACAGGGCGGATGAGCAGTTCTTC. Amino acid sequence: CASNPPNRADEQFF.